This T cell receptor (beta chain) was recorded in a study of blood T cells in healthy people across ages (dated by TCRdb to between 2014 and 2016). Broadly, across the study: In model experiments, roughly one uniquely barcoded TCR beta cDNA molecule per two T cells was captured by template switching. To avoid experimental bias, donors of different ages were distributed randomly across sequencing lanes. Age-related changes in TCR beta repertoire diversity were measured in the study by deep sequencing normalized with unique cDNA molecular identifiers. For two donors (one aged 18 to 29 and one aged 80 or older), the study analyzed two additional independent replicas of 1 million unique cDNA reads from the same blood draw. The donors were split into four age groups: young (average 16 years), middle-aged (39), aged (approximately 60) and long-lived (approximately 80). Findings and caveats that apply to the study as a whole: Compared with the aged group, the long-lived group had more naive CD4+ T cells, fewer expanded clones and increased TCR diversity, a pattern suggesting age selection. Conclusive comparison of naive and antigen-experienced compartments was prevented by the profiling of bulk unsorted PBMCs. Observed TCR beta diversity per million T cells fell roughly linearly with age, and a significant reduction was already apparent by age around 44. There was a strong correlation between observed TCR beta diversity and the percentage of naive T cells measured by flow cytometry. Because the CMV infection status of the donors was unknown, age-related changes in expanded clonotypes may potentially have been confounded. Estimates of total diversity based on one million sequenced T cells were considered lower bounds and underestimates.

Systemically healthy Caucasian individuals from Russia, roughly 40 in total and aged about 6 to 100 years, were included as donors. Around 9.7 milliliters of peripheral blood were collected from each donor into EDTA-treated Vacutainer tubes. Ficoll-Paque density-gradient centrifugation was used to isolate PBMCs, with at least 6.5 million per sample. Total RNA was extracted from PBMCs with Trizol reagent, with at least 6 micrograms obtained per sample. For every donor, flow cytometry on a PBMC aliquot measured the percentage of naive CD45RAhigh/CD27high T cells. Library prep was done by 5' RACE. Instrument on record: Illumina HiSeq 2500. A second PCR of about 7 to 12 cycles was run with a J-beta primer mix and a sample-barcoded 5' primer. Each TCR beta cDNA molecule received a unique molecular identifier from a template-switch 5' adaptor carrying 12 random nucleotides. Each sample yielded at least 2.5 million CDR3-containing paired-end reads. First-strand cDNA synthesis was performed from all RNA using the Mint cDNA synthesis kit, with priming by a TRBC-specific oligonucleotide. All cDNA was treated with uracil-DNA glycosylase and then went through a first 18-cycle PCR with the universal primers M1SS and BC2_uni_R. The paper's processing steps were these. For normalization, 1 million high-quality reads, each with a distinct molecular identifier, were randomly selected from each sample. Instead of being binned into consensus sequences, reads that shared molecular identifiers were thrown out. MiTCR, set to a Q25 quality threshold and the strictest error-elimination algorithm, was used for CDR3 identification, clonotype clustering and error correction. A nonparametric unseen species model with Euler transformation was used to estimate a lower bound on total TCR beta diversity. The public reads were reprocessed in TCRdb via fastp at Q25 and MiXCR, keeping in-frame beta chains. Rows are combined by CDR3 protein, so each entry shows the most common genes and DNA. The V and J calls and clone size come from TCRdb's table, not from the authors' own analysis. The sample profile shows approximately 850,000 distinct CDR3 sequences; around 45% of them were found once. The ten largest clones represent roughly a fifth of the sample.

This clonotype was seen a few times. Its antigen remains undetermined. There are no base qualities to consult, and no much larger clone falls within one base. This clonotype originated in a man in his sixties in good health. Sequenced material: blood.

The CDR3 corresponds to CASSPDFNYGYTF. The DNA is as follows: TGTGCCAGCAGCCCGGACTTTAACTATGGCTACACCTTC. The sequence links TRBV7-2 to TRBJ1-2; no D gene is confidently identified. V is clipped by 5 bases and J by 1 base, and the sequence between their germline boundaries is 8 bases long. Reading the germline V gene gives CDR1 SGHTA and CDR2 FQGNSA. From its cysteine to its phenylalanine, the CDR3 spans 13 amino acids. The sequence is cut down to CDR3 DNA, 39 bases in frame from base 1. The reference TRBV7-2 and TRBJ1-2 proteins fill in what lies around the CDR3, so the full variable domain reads GAGVSQSPSNKVTEKGKDVELRCDPISGHTALYWYRQSLGQGLEFLIYFQGNSAPDKSGLPSDRFSAERTGGSVSTLTIQRTQQEDSAVYLCASSPDFNYGYTFGSGTRLTVV.